This T cell receptor (beta chain) was captured by sequencing in a study of cytomegalovirus exposure and HLA in healthy donors (dated by TCRdb to between 2016 and 2019). Concerning the study at large: An earlier analysis of about 560 of the donors reported approximately 260 Gb of sequence data and approximately 120 million unique TCR beta sequences obtained from around 180 million T cells. Donor age, sex, ethnicity and CMV serostatus were compiled together with the repertoire data. A later analysis re-analyzed previously published TCR beta repertoires from 650 to 800 donors and added high-resolution HLA genotyping to study TCR occurrence patterns. A separate validation cohort of more than 100 different subjects was used in addition to the 666-subject first cohort. A later genetic analysis took genome-wide SNP genotypes for about three fifths of the roughly 670 donors and used that subset as a discovery cohort. Rather than drawing on any new phenotypic data, the later analysis identified candidate immune exposures from TCR beta sequences and the way those sequences occurred across donors. The study was designed to test whether signatures of past pathogen exposure could be identified by cataloging public T cell receptors. All discovery cohort repertoires had been generated on a single sequencing platform. Of the roughly 420 genotyped donors, more than 75% were placed in the genetic ancestry cluster associated with self-reported Caucasian donors. HLA typing included class I and class II loci at four-digit resolution. An early release that covered about 600 HLA-typed donors contained 300 to 350 gigabases of sequencing data and approximately 85 million unique TCR sequences. Typing coverage differed by locus: A, B, C, DRB1 and DQB1 were typed in about 629-640 donors, DQA1 in about 560, DPA1 in over 600, and DPB1 in just under 490. The study combined high-throughput TCR immunosequencing, statistical association of individual TCRs with disease status, and machine learning to predict cytomegalovirus infection status. Across 300 to 400 genotyped donors of the cohort, an average of about 200,000 unique TCR beta nucleotide sequences per donor were sequenced, and roughly 18% of those sequences were non-productive. Several DR-DQ haplotypes were treated as single units for association and clustering because of strong linkage in the cohort. An earlier analysis of roughly 600 of the donors used high-throughput TCR beta sequencing to judge whether each TCR beta V gene segment behaved as functional or pseudogenic. The study profiled the T cell repertoires of 550 to 700 subjects by immunosequencing and related them to cytomegalovirus serostatus.

Unmatched junction bases come to 12, with V trimmed by 5 bases and J by 2 bases. According to the germline V gene (reference sequence), CDR1 reads LNHDA and CDR2 reads SQIVND. The CDR3, cysteine through phenylalanine, is 16 amino acids long. Only the CDR3 part of the read is kept: 48 bases, read in frame from the first base. As concerns this clone: It has no known antigen specificity. Within one base of it there is no much larger clone, and no base qualities were kept.

Summary of the overall study and its limitations: A later analysis found that most CMV-associated TCR beta chains appeared HLA-restricted, with HLA associations seemingly driven largely by CMV exposure. Because HLA typing was unavailable for some donors at each locus, only the typed subset was used in association tests. A few of the identified cytomegalovirus-associated TCR beta chains were confirmed in vitro to be specific for cytomegalovirus antigens. Assigning TCR associations to individual alleles was difficult when HLA alleles, especially DR and DQ, strongly co-occurred. At a false discovery rate of 0.05, a later analysis linked roughly 17,000 TCR beta sequences to specific HLA alleles. V-gene and J-gene trimming of TCR beta chains was associated with a missense DCLRE1C variant in a later genetic analysis, and the association was replicated in an independent cohort. Presence/absence analyses assumed roughly uniform sequencing depth across donors, an assumption that may not hold. The sequencing pipeline was judged likely to have produced a cluster of highly shared sequence variants as a technical artifact. CMV serostatus was the only immune exposure information available for the cohort. Broadly in line with IMGT annotations, most TCR beta V segments showed up in productive rearrangements about 87% or about 30% of the time in an earlier analysis of 450 to 600 of the donors. The classifier was reported to diagnose cytomegalovirus status with high specificity and sensitivity in both the original and validation cohorts. Some IMGT-functional V segments, including TRBV6-2 and TRBV6-3, could not be told apart with the 87-base-pair reads, so those segments were excluded. A later genetic analysis reported fewer N-insertions in productive TCRs among donors in an Asian-associated ancestry cluster than the roughly 720-donor mean. A further reported finding was that TCR beta sequences accurately predicted the HLA-A and HLA-B alleles for most subjects in the first cohort. In a later analysis, HLA-associated TCR beta chains showed more clonal expansion and lower generation probabilities than non-associated chains that were equally common. The authors suggested that the approach could potentially be generalized to other disease states and immunological phenotypes. Several of the top co-occurrence clusters appeared to be linked to parvovirus B19, influenza, CMV and Epstein-Barr virus, according to a later analysis. The earlier analysis of almost 600 of the donors excluded some 16 rarely observed V segments, including chromosome 9 orphons, because counts were too low. Most TCR sequences were seen in very few donors, while some public TCRs were found in many individuals. In a later analysis, the rate of TCR association differed among HLA loci, with DRB1 alleles having the most associated TCRs and HLA-C alleles having the fewest. The study listed 164 TCR beta chains as associated with cytomegalovirus. Linkage disequilibrium might explain the correlated functional status among segregating V segments, but an unknown experimental factor could not be ruled out. Only TCR beta chains were sequenced in this cohort, and the absence of alpha or paired-chain data limited detectable features.

Receptor amplification or capture employed the immunoSEQ multiplex PCR assay. For the multiplex PCR, a mixture combining 60 forward primers for TCR Vbeta segments and 13 reverse primers for TCR Jbeta segments was used. The CDR3 region of rearranged TCR beta genes was amplified from genomic DNA with a multiplex PCR assay. The amplified TCR beta libraries were sequenced on the Illumina HiSeq System as 87-base-pair reads. For the original study's pipeline: A later analysis counted 65 million to 90 million unique TCR beta chains across the approximately 700 repertoires, and around 9.9 million of these chains were shared by at least two donors. Raw reads were error-corrected and collapsed into unique sequences with a nearest-neighbor algorithm that merged closely related sequences to remove PCR and sequencing errors. V, D and J gene segments were assigned by aligning CDR3 sequences to IMGT reference sequences. For a sequence to be retained, a match of at least six nucleotides to both a V gene segment and a J gene segment was required. A rearrangement was called productive if the CDR3 had no stop codons and remained in frame with V and J, and every other rearrangement was called non-productive. Following IMGT convention, CDR3 was defined as the stretch from the second conserved V-encoded cysteine to the conserved J-encoded phenylalanine. In an earlier analysis of approximately 500 of the donors, sequences lacking an unambiguous match to a single V gene segment were excluded. In an earlier analysis of some 590 of the donors, V segments were called functional above 56.7% productive rearrangements and were called segregating when the between-donor standard deviation exceeded 5%. To diagnose cytomegalovirus status from the catalog of TCR beta chain sequences, a statistical classification framework was built. A later analysis assigned V and J genes by comparing TCR nucleotide sequences with IMGT/GENE-DB human TR gene sequences. The TCRdist pipeline was used in a later analysis to assign CDR3 sequences and most-parsimonious VDJ recombination scenarios. In a later analysis, every TCR beta chain was defined by the combination of its CDR3 amino acid sequence and its V-gene family, and reads without a unique V-gene family were dropped. A later analysis removed 450 to 600 highly shared, low-generation-probability nucleotide sequences to deal with suspected cross-contamination and a sequencing artifact. In a later analysis, a clonal expansion index was calculated for each public chain from normalized within-repertoire ranks of inferred template counts. A later analysis computed generation probabilities with a VDJ recombination model fitted to out-of-frame rearrangements, and checked the results against IGoR. Hypergeometric tests were used in a later analysis to score TCR-TCR, TCR-HLA and TCR-CMV co-occurrence, with a repertoire-size bias correction applied to the TCR pairs. False discovery rates were estimated in a later analysis by permuting HLA or CMV assignments 20 times. In a later analysis, co-occurring TCRs were grouped using DBSCAN, with TCRdist sequence similarity added in when clustering inside HLA-allele-positive subsets. Repertoires with fewer than 30,000 or more than 120,000 public chains were left out of co-occurrence clustering, as were four to six repertoires with anomalous nucleotide sharing. The source is immuneACCESS, and TCRdb retained only in-frame sequences with V and J called. Part of the clones is not carried over; for the studies checked, unresolved V genes explain less than half of this, and the remainder is unexplained. V and J calls and clone size are copied from that table; D and trimming were computed from the DNA. A total of about 190,000 clones appear in this sample, approximately 80% of them only once. The top ten hold approximately 2.3% of the sample.

The cohort was made up of hundreds of healthy bone marrow donors. At the time of sampling, every cohort member was nominally healthy, though immune exposures that went unrecorded were likely present. The donor tested CMV seronegative and was one of the 352 seronegative cohort members. Each donor provided a peripheral blood sample, and peripheral blood mononuclear cells were used for TCR beta sequencing. The Qiagen DNeasy Blood Extraction Kit was used to extract genomic DNA from the blood cell samples. This chain is built from TRBV19 and TRBJ2-7; 7 bases in between match TRBD2. The sequence derives from a male donor in good health and CMV-seronegative. Sequencing used PBMCs. The DNA is as follows: TGTGCCAGTAGTGCCTCTTTTGGGACTAAAACCTACGAGCAGTACTTC. Protein translation: CASSASFGTKTYEQYF. This CDR3, with the reference TRBV19 and TRBJ2-7 proteins standing in past its ends, gives the full variable domain DGGITQSPKYLFRKEGQNVTLSCEQNLNHDAMYWYRQDPGQGLRLIYYSQIVNDFQKGDIAEGYSVSREKKESFPLTVTSAQKNPTAFYLCASSASFGTKTYEQYFGPGTRLTVT.